What follows are 19 T cell receptor beta chains derived from one specimen sequenced in a study of CD8+CD57+ T cells in acquired aplastic anemia. Genomic DNA constituted the template upon which TCR beta VDJ and CDR3 profiling was performed. TCRdb called the reads again in MiXCR, with one record for every CDR3 protein. The repertoire holds under 200,000 distinct CDR3 sequences, with 60% to 80% as singletons. Patients included in sequencing had previously demonstrated CD8+CD57+ cell expansion by flow cytometry. The source material was sorted CD4+, CD8+, or CD8+CD57+ T cells (not recorded which) from PBMCs. These receptors were collected from a human donor with aplastic anemia.

The chain uses TRBV20-1 and TRBJ1-1; no clear D gene. The V gene's germline CDR1 is DFQATT and CDR2 SNEGSKA (reference sequence). The CDR3 spans 13 residues. The CDR3 DNA is TGCGGAGGTTGTGGCGCCGGGAACACTGAAGCTTTCTTT. Its translation: CGGCGAGNTEAFF.

Remarks on this clonotype: Possible read error: a much larger clone is one base away. This chain links TRBV11-2 with TRBJ1-1; 9 bases fit TRBD1. V dropped 8 bases and J dropped 6; count of bases not matched to a gene: 1. Germline CDR1 reads SGHAT; CDR2 reads FQNNGV. CDR3 size: 11 residues. The CDR3 reads CASGTGPEAFF. The CDR3 nucleotides read TGTGCCAGCGGGACAGGGCCTGAAGCTTTCTTT.

The J gene is TRBJ2-7, the V gene TRBV7-9; D is possibly TRBD1 (6 bases). V was shortened by 2 bases and J by 0 bases, with 14 bases between the two germline ends. The CDR3 length is 16 residues. Germline-derived CDR1 and CDR2 are SEHNR and FQNEAQ (reference sequence). The CDR3 sequence is CASSLQGLMGSYEQYF. DNA for the CDR3: TGTGCCAGCAGCTTACAGGGGTTGATGGGCTCCTACGAGCAGTACTTC.

The CDR3 DNA reads TGTGCCAGCAGGATCGAGATATACACCGGGGAGCTGTTTTTT. Amino acids: CASRIEIYTGELFF. The gene calls are TRBV12-3 or TRBV12-4 and TRBJ2-2; the D is unclear. This CDR3 is 14 amino acids long. With 6 bases removed from V and 3 bases from J, the gap between germline ends came to 11 bases.

Ten or more counts support this clonotype. The J gene is TRBJ1-2, the V gene TRBV6-2 or TRBV6-3, with 7 bases aligning to TRBD1. Germline loops: CDR1 MNHEY, CDR2 SVGEGT. J was trimmed by 4 bases and V by 5 bases; bases with no gene match: 7. This CDR3 spans 14 amino acids. This CDR3 is CASSLPGTAYGYTF. The DNA for the CDR3 is TGTGCCAGCAGTCTACCCGGGACAGCCTATGGCTACACCTTC.

The chain joins TRBV10-3 to TRBJ2-1; D remains unclear. V was shortened by 4 bases and J by 8 bases, with 18 bases between the two germline ends. The germline V gene encodes CDR1 ENHRY and CDR2 SYGVKD. The CDR3 is 15 amino acids. In DNA, the CDR3 is TGTGCCATCAGTGTCGGGCAGGACCTTTCGGATGAGCAGTTCTTC. Its protein is CAISVGQDLSDEQFF.

The chain has TRBV7-9 and TRBJ2-2, with a tentative D call TRBD1 (6 bases). The CDR3 is 16 residues long. V was trimmed by 7 bases and J by 2 bases, leaving 17 bases between them. From germline, CDR1 is SEHNR and CDR2 FQNEAQ (reference sequence). CDR3 residues: CASKNTGIGNTGELFF. The CDR3 coding sequence is TGTGCCAGCAAGAATACAGGGATCGGAAACACCGGGGAGCTGTTTTTT.

This chain uses TRBV7-9 with TRBJ1-1; D is unclear. Germline CDR1 and CDR2: SEHNR and FQNEAQ (reference sequence). This CDR3 comprises 15 residues. V was clipped by 5 bases and J by 5 bases, with 18 bases between them. CDR3 in DNA: TGTGCCAGCAGCGTCCTACCCTCTGCGGGGACTGAAGCTTTCTTT. It yields the protein CASSVLPSAGTEAFF.

The chain employs TRBV20-1 and TRBJ2-7; 10 nucleotides agree with TRBD1. The CDR3 consists of 13 residues. The germline V gene encodes CDR1 DFQATT and CDR2 SNEGSKA (reference sequence). V was pared by 7 bases and J by 3 bases, with 6 bases of the junction left unmatched. This chain's CDR3 is CSVEGQGNYEQYF. The CDR3 DNA reads as TGCAGTGTTGAGGGACAGGGGAACTACGAGCAGTACTTC.

This rearrangement joins TRBV6-9 to TRBJ1-5, with 7 positions matching TRBD1. Germline trimming cut 4 bases from V and 11 bases from J; bases unmatched to any gene: 11. Germline V gene lookup returns CDR1 MNHGY and CDR2 SVAAGI. This CDR3 is 14 amino acids long. CDR3 protein: CASSWGTDESAQHF. CDR3 sequence (DNA): TGTGCCAGCAGTTGGGGGACAGACGAATCAGCCCAGCATTTT.

The chain carries TRBV6-6 and TRBJ2-1; possibly TRBD1 for D (5 bases). This CDR3 is built from 16 residues. The V end lost 6 bases, the J end lost 0 bases, and 15 bases lay between the germline ends. CDR1 and CDR2 from the germline V gene are MNHNY and SVGAGI (reference sequence). This CDR3 is CASSPTQAGSYNEQFF. DNA of the CDR3: TGTGCCAGCAGCCCAACACAGGCCGGCTCCTACAATGAGCAGTTCTTC.

Judged by abundance, this clonotype is medium-sized. The chain has TRBV7-9 and TRBJ2-7, with TRBD2 identical over 7 bases. V lost 5 bases and J lost 1; bases outside the gene matches: 8. This CDR3 spans 15 amino acids. Germline V gene sequence: CDR1 SEHNR, CDR2 FQNEAQ (reference sequence). The CDR3 here is CASSPTSEYSYEQYF. DNA for the CDR3: TGTGCCAGCAGCCCCACTAGCGAATATTCCTACGAGCAGTACTTC.

The chain has TRBV5-1 and TRBJ2-5; a weak D match, TRBD1 (6 bases). The CDR3 is 13 residues long. V was shortened by 0 bases and J by 6 bases, with 9 bases between the two germline ends. Germline V gene sequence: CDR1 SGHRS, CDR2 YFSETQ. Here the CDR3 reads CASSLGGPQTQYF. CDR3 nucleotides: TGCGCCAGCAGCTTGGGGGGGCCGCAGACCCAGTACTTC.

The chain carries TRBV20-1 and TRBJ2-5; D is perhaps TRBD1 or TRBD2 (5 bases each). This CDR3 is 14 amino acids long. Germline V lookup: CDR1 DFQATT, CDR2 SNEGSKA (reference sequence). With 5 bases removed from V and 5 bases from J, the gap between germline ends came to 18 bases. CDR3 DNA: TGCAGTGCTCTGATCGAGGGGCCTCGGGAGACCCAGTACTTC. This codes for CSALIEGPRETQYF.

V gene TRBV5-6 combines with J gene TRBJ1-6; 10 nucleotides line up with TRBD1. Trimming took 1 base from V and 9 from J; bases not matched to a gene: 4. This CDR3 contains 15 residues. Germline V lookup: CDR1 SGHDT, CDR2 YYEEEE. The CDR3 bases are TGTGCCAGCAGCTTGAAAGGACAGGGGGGTTCACCCCTCCACTTT. Its translation: CASSLKGQGGSPLHF.

This clonotype showed up many times. The gene calls are TRBV7-9 and TRBJ1-3; D is uncertain. Between the trimmed V and J ends, which lost 6 bases and 5 bases, there was a span of 17 bases. CDR3 length: 15 amino acids. Germline lookup yields CDR1 SEHNR and CDR2 FQNEAQ (reference sequence). Here the CDR3 DNA reads TGTGCCAGCAGTGAAAAGGGTACGGAGAGAAACACCATATATTTT. Protein: CASSEKGTERNTIYF.

The rearrangement joins TRBV7-9 to TRBJ2-2; perhaps TRBD1 as D (5 bases). Germline CDR1 SEHNR, CDR2 FQNEAQ (reference sequence). Trimming cost V 2 bases and J 5 bases, with 12 bases left between them. The CDR3 has 15 residues. The chain's CDR3 is CASSLSPAGTGELFF. The CDR3 coding sequence is TGTGCCAGCAGCTTATCCCCAGCAGGGACCGGGGAGCTGTTTTTT.

The CDR3 is CASSRGLSEQYEQYF. The DNA for the CDR3 is TGTGCCAGTAGCAGGGGACTATCGGAGCAATACGAGCAGTACTTC. The genes are TRBV19 and TRBJ2-7; D is possibly TRBD2 (7 bases). With 6 bases removed from V and 4 bases from J, the gap between germline ends came to 19 bases. In germline, CDR1 is LNHDA, CDR2 SQIVND (reference sequence). The CDR3 is 15 amino acids.

This clonotype was found many times. The V and J genes are TRBV9 and TRBJ1-1; tentative D call: TRBD1 (5 bases). The CDR3 contains 12 residues. From germline, CDR1 is SGDLS and CDR2 YYNGEE. Trimming removed 8 bases at V and 0 bases at J, with 8 bases between. CDR3 residues: CASQGVNTEAFF. CDR3 DNA: TGTGCCAGTCAGGGTGTGAACACTGAAGCTTTCTTT. Complete variable domain (other parts from reference TRBV9 and TRBJ1-1): DSGVTQTPKHLITATGQRVTLRCSPRSGDLSVYWYQQSLDQGLQFLIQYYNGEERAKGNILERFSAQQFPDLHSELNLSSLELGDSALYFCASQGVNTEAFFGQGTRLTVV.